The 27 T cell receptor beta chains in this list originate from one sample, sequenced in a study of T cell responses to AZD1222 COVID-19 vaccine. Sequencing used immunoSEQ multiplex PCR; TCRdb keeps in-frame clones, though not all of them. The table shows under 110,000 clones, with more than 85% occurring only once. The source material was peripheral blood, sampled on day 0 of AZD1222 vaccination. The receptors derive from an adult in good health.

CDR3 DNA: TGTGCCAGCAGTTTAGGGAGGGCGAATTCACCCCTCCACTTT. It codes for CASSLGRANSPLHF. The chain links TRBV6-5 to TRBJ1-6; D ambiguous. The germline V gene has CDR1 MNHEY and CDR2 SVGAGI. The CDR3 sequence is 14 residues long. V shed 4 bases and J shed 7 bases, with 11 bases lying between them.

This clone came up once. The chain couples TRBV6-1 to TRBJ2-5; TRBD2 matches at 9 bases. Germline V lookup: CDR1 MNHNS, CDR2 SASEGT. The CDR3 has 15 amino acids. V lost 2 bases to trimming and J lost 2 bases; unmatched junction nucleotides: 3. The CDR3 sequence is CASSEQTSGQETQYF. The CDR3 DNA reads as TGTGCCAGCAGTGAACAGACTAGCGGACAAGAGACCCAGTACTTC.

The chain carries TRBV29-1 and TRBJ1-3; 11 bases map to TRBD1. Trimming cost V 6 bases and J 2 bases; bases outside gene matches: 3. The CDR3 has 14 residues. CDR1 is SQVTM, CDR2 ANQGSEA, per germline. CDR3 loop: CSVGQGAAGNTIYF. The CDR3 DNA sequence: TGCAGCGTAGGACAGGGGGCGGCTGGAAACACCATATATTTT.

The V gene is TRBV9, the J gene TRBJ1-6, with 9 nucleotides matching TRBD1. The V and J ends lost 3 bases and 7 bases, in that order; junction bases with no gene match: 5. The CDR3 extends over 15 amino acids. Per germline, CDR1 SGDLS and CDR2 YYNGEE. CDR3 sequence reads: CASSAGQGKNSPLHF. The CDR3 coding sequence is TGTGCCAGCAGCGCCGGACAGGGGAAAAATTCACCCCTCCACTTT.

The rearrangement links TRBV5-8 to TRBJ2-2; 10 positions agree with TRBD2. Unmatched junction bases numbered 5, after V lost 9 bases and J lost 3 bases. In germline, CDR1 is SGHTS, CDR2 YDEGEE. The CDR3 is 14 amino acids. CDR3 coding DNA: TGTGCCACCAAGGGACTAGCGTACACCGGGGAGCTGTTTTTT. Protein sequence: CATKGLAYTGELFF.

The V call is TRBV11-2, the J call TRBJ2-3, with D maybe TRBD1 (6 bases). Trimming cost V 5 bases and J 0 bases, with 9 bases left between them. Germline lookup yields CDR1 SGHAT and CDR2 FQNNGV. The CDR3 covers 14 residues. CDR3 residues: CASSPGVSTDTQYF. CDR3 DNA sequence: TGTGCCAGCAGCCCAGGGGTCAGCACAGATACGCAGTATTTT.

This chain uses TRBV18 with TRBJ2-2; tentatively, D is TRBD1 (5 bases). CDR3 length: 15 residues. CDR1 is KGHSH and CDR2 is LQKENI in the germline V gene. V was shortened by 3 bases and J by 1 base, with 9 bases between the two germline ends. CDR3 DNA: TGTGCCAGCTCACCCCCAGGGCGGAACACCGGGGAGCTGTTTTTT. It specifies CASSPPGRNTGELFF.

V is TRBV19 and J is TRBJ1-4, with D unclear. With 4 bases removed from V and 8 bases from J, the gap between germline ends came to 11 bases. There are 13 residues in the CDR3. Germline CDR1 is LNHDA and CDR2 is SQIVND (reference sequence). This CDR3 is CASSKWVNEKLFF. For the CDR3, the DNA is TGTGCCAGTAGTAAGTGGGTGAACGAAAAACTGTTTTTT.

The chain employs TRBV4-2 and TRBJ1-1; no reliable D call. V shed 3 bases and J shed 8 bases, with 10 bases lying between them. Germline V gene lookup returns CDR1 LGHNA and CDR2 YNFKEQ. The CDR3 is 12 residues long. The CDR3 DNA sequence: TGTGCCAGCAGCCATCTCGGCGGAGAAGCTTTCTTT. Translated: CASSHLGGEAFF.

CDR3 DNA sequence: TGTGCCAGCAGCCAAGGGGGGACTAGCGGCCAAGAGACCCAGTACTTC. Protein sequence: CASSQGGTSGQETQYF. V is TRBV3-1 (or the pseudogene TRBV3-2) and J is TRBJ2-5; TRBD2 matches 11 bases. J gave up 1 base and V 1 base, and 2 bases lay outside the gene matches. The CDR3 totals 16 residues. The germline CDR1 and CDR2 sequences are LGHDT and YNNKEL (reference sequence).

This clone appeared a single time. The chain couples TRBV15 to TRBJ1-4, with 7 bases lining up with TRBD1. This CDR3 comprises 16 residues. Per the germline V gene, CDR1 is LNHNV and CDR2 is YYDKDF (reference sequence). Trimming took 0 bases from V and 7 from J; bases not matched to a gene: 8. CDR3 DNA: TGTGCCACCAGCAGAGATACCTCCAGGGGGGGTGAAAAACTGTTTTTT. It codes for CATSRDTSRGGEKLFF.

The CDR3 coding sequence is TGTGCCTGGAGTGTAGGTGGGCCAGGCAATGAGCAGTTCTTC. This encodes CAWSVGGPGNEQFF. The rearrangement links TRBV30 to TRBJ2-1; D remains unclear. Trimming left V 0 bases short and J 6 bases short, with 12 bases between. Germline V gene sequence: CDR1 GTSNPN, CDR2 SVGIG (reference sequence). The CDR3 runs to 14 residues.

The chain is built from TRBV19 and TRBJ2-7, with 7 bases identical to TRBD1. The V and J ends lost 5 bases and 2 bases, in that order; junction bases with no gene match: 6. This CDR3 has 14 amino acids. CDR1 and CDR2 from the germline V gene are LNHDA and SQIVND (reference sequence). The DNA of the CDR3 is TGTGCCAGTAGTGCCACAGGGGTCGCCTACGAGCAGTACTTC. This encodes CASSATGVAYEQYF.

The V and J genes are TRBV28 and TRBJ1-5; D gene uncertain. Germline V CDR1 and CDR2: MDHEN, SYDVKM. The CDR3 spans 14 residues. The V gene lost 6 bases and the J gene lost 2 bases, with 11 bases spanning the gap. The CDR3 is CASSYGGGNQPQHF. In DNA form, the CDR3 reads TGTGCCAGCAGCTATGGTGGGGGCAATCAGCCCCAGCATTTT.

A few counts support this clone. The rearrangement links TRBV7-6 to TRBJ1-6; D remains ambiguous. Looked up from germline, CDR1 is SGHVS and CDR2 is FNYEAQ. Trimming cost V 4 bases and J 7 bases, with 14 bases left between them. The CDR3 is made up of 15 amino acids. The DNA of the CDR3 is TGTGCCAGCAGCTCCCAAGGTGTTAGGAATTCACCCCTCCACTTT. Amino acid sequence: CASSSQGVRNSPLHF.

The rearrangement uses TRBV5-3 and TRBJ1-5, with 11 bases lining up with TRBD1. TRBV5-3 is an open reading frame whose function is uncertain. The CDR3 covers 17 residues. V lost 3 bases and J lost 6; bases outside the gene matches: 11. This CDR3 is CARSSSWDRGKGQPQHF. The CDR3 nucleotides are TGTGCCAGAAGCTCGTCCTGGGACAGGGGGAAGGGTCAGCCCCAGCATTTT.

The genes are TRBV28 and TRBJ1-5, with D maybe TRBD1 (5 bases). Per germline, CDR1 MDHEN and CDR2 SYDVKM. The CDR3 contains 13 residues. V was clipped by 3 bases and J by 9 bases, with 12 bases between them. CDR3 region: CASSLTEGWPQHF. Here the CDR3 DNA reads TGTGCCAGCAGTTTGACAGAGGGCTGGCCCCAGCATTTT.

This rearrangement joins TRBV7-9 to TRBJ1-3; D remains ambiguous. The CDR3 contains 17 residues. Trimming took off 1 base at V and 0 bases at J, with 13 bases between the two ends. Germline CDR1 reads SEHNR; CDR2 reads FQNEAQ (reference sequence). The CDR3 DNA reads TGTGCCAGCAGCTTAGGGCTCCGAATAGACTCTGGAAACACCATATATTTT. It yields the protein CASSLGLRIDSGNTIYF.

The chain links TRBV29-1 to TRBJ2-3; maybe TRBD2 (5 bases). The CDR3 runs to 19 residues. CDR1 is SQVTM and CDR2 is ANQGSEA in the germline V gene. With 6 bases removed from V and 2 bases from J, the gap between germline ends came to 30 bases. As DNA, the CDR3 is TGCAGCGTGATATTTGTTGAGGTTTGGGAGAGGGCCCCCACAGATACGCAGTATTTT. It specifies CSVIFVEVWERAPTDTQYF.

CDR3 residues: CATGGAYEQYF. The CDR3, as DNA: TGTGCCACCGGAGGTGCCTACGAGCAGTACTTC. The chain joins TRBV19 to TRBJ2-7, with D possibly TRBD2 on 5 matching bases. CDR1 and CDR2 from the germline V gene are LNHDA and SQIVND (reference sequence). The germline V and J ends were trimmed by 10 bases and 2 bases, with 9 bases remaining between them. The CDR3 totals 11 residues.

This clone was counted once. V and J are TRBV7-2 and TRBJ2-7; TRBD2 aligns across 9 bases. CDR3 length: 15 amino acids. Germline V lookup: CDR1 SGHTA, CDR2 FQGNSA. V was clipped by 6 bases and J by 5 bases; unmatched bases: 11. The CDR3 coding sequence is TGTGCCAGCAGTCTAGCCCTAGCGGGACACGACGAGCAGTACTTC. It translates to CASSLALAGHDEQYF.

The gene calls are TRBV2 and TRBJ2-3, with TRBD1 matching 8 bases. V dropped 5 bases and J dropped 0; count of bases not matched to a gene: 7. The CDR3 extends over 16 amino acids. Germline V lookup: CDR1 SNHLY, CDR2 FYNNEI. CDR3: CASSLGQATSTDTQYF. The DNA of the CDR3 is TGTGCCAGCAGTCTGGGACAGGCCACTAGCACAGATACGCAGTATTTT.

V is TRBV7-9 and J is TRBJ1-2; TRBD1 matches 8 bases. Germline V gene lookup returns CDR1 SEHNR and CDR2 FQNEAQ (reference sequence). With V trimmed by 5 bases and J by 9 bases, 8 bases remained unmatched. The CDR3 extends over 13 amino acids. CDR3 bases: TGTGCCAGCAGCCCTGGACAGGGTATAAGCTACACCTTC. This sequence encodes CASSPGQGISYTF.

The CDR3 DNA reads as TGTGCCAGCAGCCAAGAGGGACAGGGGGCCTACGAGCAGTACTTC. It translates to CASSQEGQGAYEQYF. The V call is TRBV4-2, the J call TRBJ2-7; 11 bases are shared with TRBD1. V was pared by 0 bases and J by 2 bases, with 0 bases of the junction left unmatched. The germline CDR1 and CDR2 sequences are LGHNA and YNFKEQ. The CDR3 is 15 residues long.

Here the CDR3 DNA reads TGTGCCAGCAGGCGCACCCGGGCCACAGGGGAGCTGTTTTTT. Protein: CASRRTRATGELFF. V gene TRBV5-6 combines with J gene TRBJ2-2; no clear D. Germline CDR1 is SGHDT and CDR2 is YYEEEE. V was clipped by 5 bases and J by 8 bases, with 16 bases between them. This CDR3 has 14 residues.

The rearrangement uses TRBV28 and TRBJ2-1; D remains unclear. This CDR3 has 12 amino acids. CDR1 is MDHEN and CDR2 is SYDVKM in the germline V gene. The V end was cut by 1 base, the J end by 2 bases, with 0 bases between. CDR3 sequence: CASSLSYNEQFF. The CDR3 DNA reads TGTGCCAGCAGTTTATCCTACAATGAGCAGTTCTTC.

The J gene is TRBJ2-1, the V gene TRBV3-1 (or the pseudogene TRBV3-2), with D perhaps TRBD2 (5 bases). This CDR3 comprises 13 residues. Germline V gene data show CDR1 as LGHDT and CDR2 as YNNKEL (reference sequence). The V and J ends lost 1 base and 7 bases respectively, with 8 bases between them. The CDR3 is CASSQALANEQFF. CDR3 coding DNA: TGTGCCAGCAGCCAAGCCCTAGCTAATGAGCAGTTCTTC.